These 27 T cell receptor beta chains were all obtained from the same sample, sequenced in a study of cytomegalovirus exposure and HLA in healthy donors. This PCR relied on a set of 60 Vbeta primers and 13 Jbeta primers. Clones were read by immunoSEQ multiplex PCR, and TCRdb kept only the in-frame ones, dropping some. The sample shows fewer than 200,000 clones, approximately 77% of them seen only once. Specimen: PBMCs. The receptors come from a male donor in good health and CMV-seronegative.

The chain joins TRBV7-2 to TRBJ2-3, with 9 bases identical to TRBD2. CDR1 and CDR2 (germline): SGHTA, FQGNSA. V gave up 1 base and J gave up 0 bases; unmatched junction bases: 11. CDR3 size: 19 residues. This chain's CDR3 is CASSLGFAGGLPSTDTQYF. In nucleotides, the CDR3 is TGTGCCAGCAGCTTAGGGTTCGCGGGGGGGCTGCCTAGCACAGATACGCAGTATTTT.

On this clone: One end of the junction is discordant with germline, which a read error may explain. This rearrangement joins TRBV2 to TRBJ1-1; D is ambiguous. The germline gives CDR1 SNHLY, CDR2 FYNNEI. The CDR3 spans 14 residues. The CDR3 here is CASSDLMGNSEAFF. Here the CDR3 DNA reads TGTGCCAGCAGTGATCTTATGGGCAACAGTGAAGCTTTCTTT.

The chain recombines TRBV5-4 with TRBJ2-6; D remains unclear. Looked up from germline, CDR1 is SGHNT and CDR2 is YYREEE (reference sequence). Between the trimmed V and J ends, which lost 4 bases and 0 bases, there was a span of 14 bases. The CDR3 loop spans 17 amino acids. The CDR3 is CASSPRVDPSGANVLTF. The CDR3 DNA sequence: TGTGCCAGCAGCCCCCGGGTGGATCCCTCTGGGGCCAACGTCCTGACTTTC.

The rearrangement uses TRBV27 and TRBJ2-5; 15 bases map to TRBD2. The CDR3 covers 17 residues. The germline gives CDR1 MNHEY, CDR2 SMNVEV (reference sequence). With 2 bases clipped from V and 9 bases from J, the junction kept 10 bases outside the gene matches. The CDR3 sequence: CASSLQGTSGRNPPQYF. The CDR3 DNA reads TGTGCCAGCAGTTTACAAGGGACTAGCGGGAGGAATCCTCCCCAGTACTTC.

The chain recombines TRBV28 with TRBJ1-6, with a tentative D call TRBD1 (6 bases). The germline V gene has CDR1 MDHEN and CDR2 SYDVKM. This CDR3 has 14 amino acids. V was pared by 5 bases and J by 10 bases, with 15 bases between. The CDR3 DNA follows: TGTGCCAGCAGTCCACAGGGTCTGGGCTCACCCCTCCACTTT. Its translation: CASSPQGLGSPLHF.

This clone was found once. The genes are TRBV28 and TRBJ1-2; TRBD1 agrees at 8 bases. In germline, CDR1 is MDHEN, CDR2 SYDVKM. V shed 6 bases, J shed 0 bases, and the junction held 9 bases outside the gene matches. The CDR3 contains 16 residues. The chain's CDR3 is CASSLRTGRTNYGYTF. The CDR3 DNA reads as TGTGCCAGCAGCCTTCGGACAGGGAGAACTAACTATGGCTACACCTTC.

V gene TRBV5-1 combines with J gene TRBJ2-1; tentative D call: TRBD2 (5 bases). Germline lookup yields CDR1 SGHRS and CDR2 YFSETQ. This CDR3 is 15 amino acids long. Trimming left V 2 bases short and J 5 bases short, with 14 bases between. The CDR3 DNA is TGCGCCAGCAGCTTAGGTCAGACGGGAAACAATGAGCAGTTCTTC. Its translation is CASSLGQTGNNEQFF.

The chain joins TRBV9 to TRBJ1-3; the D is unclear. Trimming took off 0 bases at V and 4 bases at J, with 14 bases between the two ends. The CDR3 sequence is 16 residues long. Germline V lookup: CDR1 SGDLS, CDR2 YYNGEE. The CDR3 region is CASSVVDTFGGNTIYF. The DNA of the CDR3 is TGTGCCAGCAGCGTAGTTGACACTTTCGGCGGAAACACCATATATTTT.

On this clone: The sample has other DNA sequences that encode this CDR3 too. This sequence joins TRBV5-1 and TRBJ1-4; a possible D gene is TRBD1 (5 bases). The CDR3 is 14 amino acids. The germline V gene has CDR1 SGHRS and CDR2 YFSETQ. With 0 bases removed from V and 5 bases from J, the gap between germline ends came to 8 bases. This chain's CDR3 is CASSLGRGNEKLFF. DNA of the CDR3: TGCGCCAGCAGCTTGGGTCGGGGGAATGAAAAACTGTTTTTT.

The sample holds one count of this clone. The chain is built from TRBV27 and TRBJ2-1; 13 nucleotides align to TRBD2. This CDR3 has 17 amino acids. The germline V gene has CDR1 MNHEY and CDR2 SMNVEV (reference sequence). V shed 9 bases, J shed 9 bases, and the junction held 17 bases outside the gene matches. The CDR3 is CASHPSIGLAGVGEQFF. The DNA of the CDR3 is TGTGCCAGTCACCCCTCTATAGGACTAGCGGGAGTCGGTGAGCAGTTCTTC.

The chain combines TRBV2 with TRBJ2-2, with 7 nucleotides matching TRBD2. V was clipped by 7 bases and J by 5 bases; unmatched bases: 7. The CDR3 is made up of 14 amino acids. Germline V CDR1 and CDR2: SNHLY, FYNNEI. CDR3 region: CASTLWEGTGELFF. As DNA, the CDR3 is TGTGCCAGCACCCTGTGGGAGGGAACCGGGGAGCTGTTTTTT.

The gene calls are TRBV29-1 and TRBJ2-5; D is perhaps TRBD2 (6 bases). The CDR3 runs 14 residues. V gave up 4 bases and J gave up 4 bases, with 16 bases separating them. The germline CDR1 and CDR2 sequences are SQVTM and ANQGSEA. The CDR3 sequence: CSVGASAQAETQYF. The CDR3 nucleotides read TGCAGCGTTGGGGCTAGCGCACAAGCAGAGACCCAGTACTTC.

The gene calls are TRBV9 and TRBJ1-5, with a weak D call TRBD1 (6 bases). The germline V and J ends were trimmed by 0 bases and 5 bases, with 12 bases remaining between them. Germline loops: CDR1 SGDLS, CDR2 YYNGEE. The CDR3 is made up of 15 amino acids. CDR3 in DNA: TGTGCCAGCAGCGTAGCGGGCCAGGGGCATCAGCCCCAGCATTTT. Residues: CASSVAGQGHQPQHF.

V gene TRBV19 combines with J gene TRBJ2-6, with D perhaps TRBD1 (6 bases). Between the trimmed V and J ends, which lost 5 bases and 0 bases, there was a span of 14 bases. The CDR3 contains 17 residues. The germline V gene has CDR1 LNHDA and CDR2 SQIVND (reference sequence). In nucleotides, the CDR3 is TGTGCCAGTAGTTTGGACAGTGTTAGCTCTGGGGCCAACGTCCTGACTTTC. This sequence encodes CASSLDSVSSGANVLTF.

This clone showed up just a few times. CDR3 DNA: TGTGCCAGTAGGTCCGGACAGCTTAATAATTCACCCCTCCACTTT. This sequence encodes CASRSGQLNNSPLHF. The chain is built from TRBV19 and TRBJ1-6, with D tentatively TRBD1 (6 bases). This CDR3 has 15 residues. V was pared by 6 bases and J by 5 bases, with 14 bases between. CDR1 is LNHDA and CDR2 is SQIVND in the germline V gene (reference sequence).

The rearrangement links TRBV2 to TRBJ1-4; the D gene is possibly TRBD1 (5 bases). CDR3 size: 14 residues. V was cut by 6 bases and J by 7 bases, with 15 bases left in between. Germline V lookup: CDR1 SNHLY, CDR2 FYNNEI. Here the CDR3 reads CASSAGLVGEKLFF. The CDR3 nucleotides read TGTGCCAGCAGCGCAGGGTTGGTGGGTGAAAAACTGTTTTTT.

The chain has TRBV27 and TRBJ2-7, with D tentatively TRBD2 (5 bases). V was clipped by 8 bases and J by 3 bases, with 14 bases between them. The CDR3 sequence is 13 residues long. Germline V lookup: CDR1 MNHEY, CDR2 SMNVEV (reference sequence). Here the CDR3 reads CASRPDLNYEQYF. CDR3 sequence (DNA): TGTGCCAGCCGCCCGGACTTAAACTACGAGCAGTACTTC.

The chain employs TRBV7-7 and TRBJ1-3, with D hard to call. The CDR3 length is 16 residues. Looked up from germline, CDR1 is SSHAT and CDR2 is FNYEAQ (reference sequence). Trimming left V 5 bases short and J 0 bases short, with 14 bases between. The CDR3 DNA reads as TGTGCCAGCAGCGACACCACCGGGGTCTCTGGAAACACCATATATTTT. It is translated as CASSDTTGVSGNTIYF.

The chain recombines TRBV9 with TRBJ2-5; a possible D gene is TRBD2 (7 bases). The CDR3 contains 18 residues. Trimming shortened V by 0 bases and J by 4 bases, and 22 bases separated the two germline ends. Per germline, CDR1 SGDLS and CDR2 YYNGEE. The CDR3 spells CASSVGGRASGGGETQYF. As DNA, the CDR3 is TGTGCCAGCAGCGTAGGGGGGAGGGCTAGCGGAGGGGGAGAGACCCAGTACTTC.

The CDR3 DNA is TGCGCCAGCAGCCAGGACAGGGTGGAGACCCAGTACTTC. Translated: CASSQDRVETQYF. The rearrangement uses TRBV4-3 and TRBJ2-5; 8 bases map to TRBD1. Germline V gene sequence: CDR1 LGHNA, CDR2 YSLEER. The CDR3 totals 13 residues. J was trimmed by 5 bases and V by 3 bases; bases with no gene match: 2.

The rearrangement links TRBV6-1 to TRBJ2-7, with 11 nucleotides matching TRBD2. CDR1 and CDR2 from the germline V gene are MNHNS and SASEGT. The CDR3 is 15 residues long. Germline trimming cut 6 bases from V and 5 bases from J; bases unmatched to any gene: 9. DNA for the CDR3: TGTGCCAGCAGGCACACTAGCGGGGGTACCGACGAGCAGTACTTC. This sequence encodes CASRHTSGGTDEQYF.

The V call is TRBV4-2, the J call TRBJ2-3; 9 nucleotides agree with TRBD2. The junction had 15 bases not matched to a gene; V was cut back by 3 bases and J by 2 bases. This CDR3 contains 19 residues. Germline assignment: CDR1 LGHNA and CDR2 YNFKEQ. The CDR3 nucleotides are TGTGCCAGCAGCCAGGATCATTCGGTCAGCGGGGGGTACACAGATACGCAGTATTTT. The encoded protein is CASSQDHSVSGGYTDTQYF.

The CDR3 nucleotides read TGTGCCAGCAGCTTTAGCGGGGGGGCGGGCGACAATGAGCAGTTCTTC. Translated, it gives CASSFSGGAGDNEQFF. J is TRBJ2-1 and V is TRBV5-4; 11 bases agree with TRBD2. CDR1 and CDR2 (germline): SGHNT, YYREEE (reference sequence). V gave up 2 bases and J gave up 5 bases; unmatched junction bases: 6. The CDR3 spans 16 residues.

The gene calls are TRBV28 and TRBJ2-5, with 11 bases lining up with TRBD1. CDR1 is MDHEN and CDR2 is SYDVKM in the germline V gene. The CDR3 is 16 amino acids. V lost 5 bases to trimming and J lost 1 base; unmatched junction nucleotides: 6. CDR3 region: CASSTRTGGVQETQYF. CDR3 bases: TGTGCCAGCAGTACACGGACAGGGGGCGTCCAAGAGACCCAGTACTTC.

The V call is TRBV5-4, the J call TRBJ2-7, with 7 bases fitting TRBD1. The ends lost 3 bases at V and 2 bases at J; junction bases unmatched: 8. The germline gives CDR1 SGHNT, CDR2 YYREEE (reference sequence). CDR3 size: 15 residues. CDR3 sequence: CASSSAGTAAYEQYF. CDR3 bases: TGTGCCAGCAGCTCGGCCGGGACAGCGGCCTACGAGCAGTACTTC.

This chain uses TRBV7-3 with TRBJ2-3; 10 bases line up with TRBD2. V lost 3 bases, J lost 2 bases, and 8 bases stayed unmatched. Per the germline V gene, CDR1 is SGHTA and CDR2 is FQGTGA. The CDR3 covers 17 residues. The CDR3 sequence: CASSLIPAGGPTDTQYF. The CDR3 nucleotides are TGTGCCAGCAGCTTGATTCCAGCGGGAGGGCCCACAGATACGCAGTATTTT.

This chain connects TRBV5-1 to TRBJ1-1; D ambiguous. CDR1 and CDR2 from the germline V gene are SGHRS and YFSETQ. The V and J ends lost 0 bases and 6 bases respectively, with 9 bases between them. The CDR3 spans 13 residues. The CDR3 DNA reads as TGCGCCAGCAGCTTGGGCAGTTTATCTGAAGCTTTCTTT. Protein product: CASSLGSLSEAFF.